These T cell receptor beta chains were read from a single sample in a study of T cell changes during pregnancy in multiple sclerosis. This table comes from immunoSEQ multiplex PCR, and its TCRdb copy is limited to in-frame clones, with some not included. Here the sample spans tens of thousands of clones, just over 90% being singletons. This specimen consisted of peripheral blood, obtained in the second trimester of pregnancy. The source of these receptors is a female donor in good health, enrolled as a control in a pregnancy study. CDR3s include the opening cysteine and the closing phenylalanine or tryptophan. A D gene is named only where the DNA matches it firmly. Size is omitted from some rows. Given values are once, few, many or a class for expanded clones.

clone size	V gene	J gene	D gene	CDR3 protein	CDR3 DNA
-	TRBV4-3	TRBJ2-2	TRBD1	CASSQAPTGLNTGELFF	TGCGCCAGCAGCCAAGCCCCGACAGGGCTGAACACCGGGGAGCTGTTTTTT
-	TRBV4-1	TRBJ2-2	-	CASSQESQGKAANTGELFF	TGCGCCAGCAGCCAAGAATCCCAGGGTAAGGCTGCGAACACCGGGGAGCTGTTTTTT
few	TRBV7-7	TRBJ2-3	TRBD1	CASSSKGAGDTQYF	TGTGCCAGCAGTTCGAAGGGGGCGGGAGATACGCAGTATTTT
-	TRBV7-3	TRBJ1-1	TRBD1	CASSQGTGDTEAFF	TGTGCCAGCAGCCAAGGGACAGGGGACACTGAAGCTTTCTTT
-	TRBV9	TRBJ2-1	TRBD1	CASSVGTGGAYNEQFF	TGTGCCAGCAGCGTAGGGACAGGGGGCGCGTACAATGAGCAGTTCTTC
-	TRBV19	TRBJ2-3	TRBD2	CASRLLAGTDTQYF	TGTGCCAGTAGACTTCTAGCGGGCACAGATACGCAGTATTTT
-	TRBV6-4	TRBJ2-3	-	CASAPGGSTDTQYF	TGTGCCAGCGCTCCCGGGGGTAGCACAGATACGCAGTATTTT
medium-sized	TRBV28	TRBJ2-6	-	CASVPGESSGANVLTF	TGTGCCAGCGTTCCAGGCGAATCCTCTGGGGCCAACGTCCTGACTTTC
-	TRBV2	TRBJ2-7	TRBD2	CASSLSGALSYEQYF	TGTGCCAGCAGTCTTAGCGGGGCGCTCTCCTACGAGCAGTACTTC
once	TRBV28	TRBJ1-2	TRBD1	CASSPQETYRGRPRRNYGYTF	TGTGCCAGCAGCCCACAAGAAACCTACAGGGGGCGGCCGAGACGAAACTATGGCTACACCTTC
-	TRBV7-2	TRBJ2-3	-	CASSALLQTTDTQYF	TGTGCCAGCAGCGCCCTTTTGCAGACAACAGATACGCAGTATTTT
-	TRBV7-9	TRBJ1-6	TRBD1	CAGGSGTGNSPLHF	TGTGCCGGGGGCTCCGGGACAGGGAATTCACCCCTCCACTTT
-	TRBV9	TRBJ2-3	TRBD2	CASSPARGGALTDTQYF	TGTGCCAGCAGCCCGGCTCGCGGGGGTGCCCTAACAGATACGCAGTATTTT
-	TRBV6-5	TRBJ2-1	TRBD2	CASSRTSSDEQFF	TGTGCCAGCAGCCGGACTAGTTCTGATGAGCAGTTCTTC
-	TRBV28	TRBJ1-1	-	CASSREPHTEAFF	TGTGCCAGCAGCCGCGAGCCTCACACTGAAGCTTTCTTT
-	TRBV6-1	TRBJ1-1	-	CASRRDVFLNTEAFF	TGTGCCAGCAGGAGGGATGTATTTTTGAACACTGAAGCTTTCTTT
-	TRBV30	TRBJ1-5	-	CAGGGSGGPQHF	TGTGCCGGGGGGGGCAGTGGTGGGCCCCAGCATTTT
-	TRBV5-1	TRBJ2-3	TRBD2	CASSLGLAGSTDTQYF	TGCGCCAGCAGCCTCGGACTAGCGGGAAGCACAGATACGCAGTATTTT
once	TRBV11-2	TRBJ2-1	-	CASSSNLLEQFF	TGTGCCAGCAGCTCCAACTTACTTGAGCAGTTCTTC
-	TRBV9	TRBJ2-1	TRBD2	CASSEGLAGRGEQFF	TGTGCCAGCAGCGAGGGACTAGCGGGGAGAGGCGAGCAGTTCTTC
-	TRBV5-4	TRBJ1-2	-	CATSRAGNYGYTF	TGTGCCACCTCTCGGGCGGGAAACTATGGCTACACCTTC
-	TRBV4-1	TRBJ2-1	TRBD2	CASSPRAGLAGAGSSYNEQFF	TGCGCCAGCAGCCCTCGCGCGGGGCTAGCGGGAGCGGGGAGCTCCTACAATGAGCAGTTCTTC
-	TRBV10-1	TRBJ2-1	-	CASSRTESYNEQFF	TGCGCCAGCAGTCGGACAGAATCCTACAATGAGCAGTTCTTC
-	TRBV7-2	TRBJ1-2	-	CASNIRRGNGYTF	TGTGCCAGCAACATCCGGAGGGGTAATGGCTACACCTTC
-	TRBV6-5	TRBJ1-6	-	CASSYTGNSPLHF	TGTGCCAGCAGCTACACAGGGAATTCACCCCTCCACTTT
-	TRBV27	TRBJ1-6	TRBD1	CASSAGQGLGSPLHF	TGTGCCAGCAGTGCAGGACAGGGGTTGGGATCACCCCTCCACTTT
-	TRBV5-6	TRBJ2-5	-	CASSLTREQETQYF	TGTGCCAGCAGCTTGACGAGGGAACAAGAGACCCAGTACTTC